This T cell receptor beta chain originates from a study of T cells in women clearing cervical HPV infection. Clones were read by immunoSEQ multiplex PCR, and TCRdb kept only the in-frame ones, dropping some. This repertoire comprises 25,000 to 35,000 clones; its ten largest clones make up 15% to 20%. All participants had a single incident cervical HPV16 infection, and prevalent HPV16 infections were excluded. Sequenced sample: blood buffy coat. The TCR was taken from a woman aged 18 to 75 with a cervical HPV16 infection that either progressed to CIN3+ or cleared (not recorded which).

The CDR3: CASSDEGNYGYTF. The CDR3 DNA, read in part, is TGTGCCAGCAGTGATGAGGGGAACTATGGC. The rearrangement joins TRBV2 to TRBJ1-2, with TRBD1 as a possible D gene (5 bases). Read data end 3 residues before the CDR3 end; the end is taken from the germline J gene. Germline CDR1 is SNHLY and CDR2 is FYNNEI. Between the trimmed V and J ends, which lost 3 bases and 2 bases, there was a span of 7 bases. The CDR3 consists of 13 residues.